One and the same sample provided the 3 T cell receptor beta chains below, sequenced in a study of T-cell reconstitution after alpha-beta-depleted transplantation in children. Construction of the TCRbeta library involved unique molecular identifiers. MiXCR, run by TCRdb on the PCR reads, gives a single entry per CDR3 protein. The sample consists of approximately 97,000 distinct CDR3 sequences, under 7% of them appearing once. Sequenced material: PBMCs, mostly from graft donor cells, taken 60 days after TCRalphabeta/CD19-depleted stem cell transplant. Every receptor here comes from a female patient aged 2 to 10 who had a stem cell transplant for Fanconi anemia, so the T cells may come from the graft donor.

Ten or more counts support this clonotype. The V call is TRBV20-1, the J call TRBJ2-2; TRBD1 matches at 8 bases. V was clipped by 2 bases and J by 4 bases; unmatched bases: 3. Germline assignment: CDR1 DFQATT and CDR2 SNEGSKA (reference sequence). There are 14 residues in the CDR3. CDR3 in amino acids: CSARWTGSTGELFF. CDR3 in DNA: TGCAGTGCTAGATGGACAGGGAGCACCGGGGAGCTGTTTTTT.

This clonotype was detected a few times. Here the CDR3 reads CASSRGLNQPQHF. The CDR3 DNA reads TGTGCCAGCAGCCGGGGCCTTAATCAGCCCCAGCATTTT. This chain connects TRBV7-9 to TRBJ1-5; TRBD1 might be the D (5 bases). V lost 5 bases and J 4 bases, leaving 9 bases between the germline ends. The CDR3 is made up of 13 amino acids. CDR1 and CDR2 from the germline V gene are SEHNR and FQNEAQ (reference sequence).

The rearrangement uses TRBV5-1 and TRBJ2-3; 8 nucleotides match TRBD2. V was clipped by 0 bases and J by 0 bases; unmatched bases: 6. This CDR3 is 17 amino acids long. CDR1 SGHRS and CDR2 YFSETQ come from the germline V gene. The CDR3 bases are TGCGCCAGCAGCTTGGTGGGGACTAGATCTAGCACAGATACGCAGTATTTT. Amino acids: CASSLVGTRSSTDTQYF.